This T cell receptor (beta chain) was found in a study of blood T cell repertoires in COVID-19. This clone was recorded once. Using immunoSEQ multiplex PCR, the repertoire was profiled, and TCRdb retains in-frame clones only, with some absent. Among 97,000 or so clones listed, about nine tenths were seen once. Germline V gene data show CDR1 as SEHNR and CDR2 as FQNEAQ (reference sequence). This CDR3 is 16 amino acids long. V was clipped by 1 base and J by 6 bases; unmatched bases: 10. The receptor was derived from a man aged 45-65 years with acute or convalescent COVID-19. This chain connects TRBV7-9 to TRBJ2-7, with 9 bases aligning to TRBD1. The specimen sequenced was peripheral blood. Here the CDR3 DNA reads TGTGCCAGCAGCTTAGTGGGACAGGGCCAATTTTTCGAGCAGTACTTC. It yields the protein CASSLVGQGQFFEQYF.